Below are 2 T cell receptor beta chains sequenced from a single sample in a study of blood T cell repertoires in COVID-19 (dated by TCRdb to 2018 to 2021). Library preparation was by the immunoSEQ multiplex PCR assay. Imported from immuneACCESS, the table was reduced by TCRdb to in-frame sequences with V and J called. These copies leave out some clones; in studies compared against another copy, an unresolved V gene accounts for under half, and the cause of the remainder is not known. The sample table records about 74,000 clones; roughly 80% of these occur just once. The ten largest clones add up to approximately 40% of the sample. The sample taken for sequencing was peripheral blood. The source is an elderly man with acute or convalescent COVID-19.

For this clone: It may be a read error: a sequence one base away is much more abundant. The V call is TRBV12-3 or TRBV12-4, the J call TRBJ1-5; TRBD1 is a possible D gene (6 bases). V was trimmed by 6 bases and J by 3 bases, leaving 9 bases between them. This CDR3 contains 13 residues. The CDR3 DNA sequence: TGTGCCAGCAGCGGACAGCTCAATCAGCCCCAGCATTTT. Translating gives CASSGQLNQPQHF.

This chain joins TRBV28 and TRBJ1-4, with D possibly being TRBD1 (6 bases). This CDR3 spans 13 amino acids. Trimming left V 4 bases short and J 8 bases short, with 11 bases between. Germline CDR1 MDHEN, CDR2 SYDVKM. This CDR3 is CASSWGGEEKLFF. Written as DNA, the CDR3 is TGTGCCAGCAGTTGGGGGGGCGAGGAAAAACTGTTTTTT.